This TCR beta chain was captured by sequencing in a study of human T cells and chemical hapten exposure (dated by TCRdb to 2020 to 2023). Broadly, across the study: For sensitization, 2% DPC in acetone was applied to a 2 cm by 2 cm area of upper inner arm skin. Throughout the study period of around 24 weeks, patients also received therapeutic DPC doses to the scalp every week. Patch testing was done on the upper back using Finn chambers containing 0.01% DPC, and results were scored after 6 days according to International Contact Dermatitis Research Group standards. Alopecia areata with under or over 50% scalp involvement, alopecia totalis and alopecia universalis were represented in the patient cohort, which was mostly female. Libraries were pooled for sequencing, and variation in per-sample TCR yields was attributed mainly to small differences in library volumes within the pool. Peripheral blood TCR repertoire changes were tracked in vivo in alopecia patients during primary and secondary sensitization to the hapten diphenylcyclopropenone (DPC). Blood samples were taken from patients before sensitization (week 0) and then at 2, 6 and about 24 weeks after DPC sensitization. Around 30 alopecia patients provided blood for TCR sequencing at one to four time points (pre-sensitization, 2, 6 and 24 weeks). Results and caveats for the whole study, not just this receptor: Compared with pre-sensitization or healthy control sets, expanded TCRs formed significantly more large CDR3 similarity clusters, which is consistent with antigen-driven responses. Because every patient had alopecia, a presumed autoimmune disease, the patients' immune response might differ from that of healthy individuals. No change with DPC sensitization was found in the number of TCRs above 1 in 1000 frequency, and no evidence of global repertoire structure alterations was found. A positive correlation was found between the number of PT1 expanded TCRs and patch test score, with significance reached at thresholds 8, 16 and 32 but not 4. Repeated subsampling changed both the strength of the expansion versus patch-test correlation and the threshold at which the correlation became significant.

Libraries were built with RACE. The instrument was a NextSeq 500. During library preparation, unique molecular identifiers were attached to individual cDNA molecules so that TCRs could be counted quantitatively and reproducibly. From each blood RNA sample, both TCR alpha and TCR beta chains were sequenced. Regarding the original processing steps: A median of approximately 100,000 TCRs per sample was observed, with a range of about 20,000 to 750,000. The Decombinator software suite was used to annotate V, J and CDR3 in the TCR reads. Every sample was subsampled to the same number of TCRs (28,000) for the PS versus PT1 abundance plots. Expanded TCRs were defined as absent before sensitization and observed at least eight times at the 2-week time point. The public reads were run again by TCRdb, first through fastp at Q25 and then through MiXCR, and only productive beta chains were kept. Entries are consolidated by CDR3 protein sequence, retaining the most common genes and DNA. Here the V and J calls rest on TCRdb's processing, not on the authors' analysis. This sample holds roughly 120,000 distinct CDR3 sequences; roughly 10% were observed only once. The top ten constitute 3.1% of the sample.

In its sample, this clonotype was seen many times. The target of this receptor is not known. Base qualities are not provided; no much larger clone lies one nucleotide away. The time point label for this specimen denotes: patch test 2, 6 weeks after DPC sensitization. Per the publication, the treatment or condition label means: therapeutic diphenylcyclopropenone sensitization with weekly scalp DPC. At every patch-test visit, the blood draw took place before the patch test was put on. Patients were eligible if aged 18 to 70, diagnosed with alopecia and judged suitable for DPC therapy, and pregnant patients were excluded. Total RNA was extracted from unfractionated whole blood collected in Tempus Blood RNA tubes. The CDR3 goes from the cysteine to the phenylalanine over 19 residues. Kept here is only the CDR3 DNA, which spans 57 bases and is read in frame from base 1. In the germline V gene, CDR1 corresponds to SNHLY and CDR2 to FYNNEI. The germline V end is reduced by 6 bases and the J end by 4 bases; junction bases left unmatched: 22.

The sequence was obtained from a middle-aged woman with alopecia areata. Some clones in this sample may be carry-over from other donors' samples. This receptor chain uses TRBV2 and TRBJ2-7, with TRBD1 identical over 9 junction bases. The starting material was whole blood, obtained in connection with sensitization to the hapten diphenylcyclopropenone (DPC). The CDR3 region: CASSQTGQGASDLPYEQYF. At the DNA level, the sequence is TGTGCCAGCAGCCAAACGGGACAGGGAGCATCGGACTTACCTTACGAGCAGTACTTC.